A selection of T cell receptor beta chains follows, all from one sample in a study of PD-1 blockade in mismatch repair-deficient tumors. Here immunoSEQ multiplex PCR was the method, and the copy in TCRdb shows in-frame clones only, minus some. The data hold fewer than 100,000 clones, with roughly 80% observed a single time. Specimen: peripheral blood, collected 12 weeks after starting pembrolizumab. These receptors came from an adult with mismatch repair-deficient cancer. The CDR3 runs from the conserved cysteine through the conserved F or W. A D gene is named only where the DNA matches it firmly. The size of a clone is reported for some rows only, either as once, few or many, or as a class for expanded clones.

V: TRBV12-5
D: TRBD1
J: TRBJ1-1
size: -
DNA: TGTGCTAGTGGTTCGGTCTCAGGGGGGGAAGCTTTCTTT
CDR3: CASGSVSGGEAFF

V: TRBV11-2
D: -
J: TRBJ2-7
size: -
DNA: TGTGCCAGCAGCTTATCAGGAAGCGAGCAGTACTTC
CDR3: CASSLSGSEQYF

V: TRBV7-8
D: -
J: TRBJ2-1
size: -
DNA: TGTGCCAGCAGCTTAGACAGGGTAAATGAGCAGTTCTTC
CDR3: CASSLDRVNEQFF

V: TRBV10-3
D: -
J: TRBJ2-5
size: once
DNA: TGTGCCATCAGTGAGTCGAAGGACTCTCAAGAGACCCAGTACTTC
CDR3: CAISESKDSQETQYF

V: TRBV5-6
D: -
J: TRBJ2-3
size: -
DNA: TGTGCCAGCAGCTTGGGAGGGAGAGAGGCAGATACGCAGTATTTT
CDR3: CASSLGGREADTQYF

V: TRBV7-2
D: -
J: TRBJ1-1
size: -
DNA: TGTGCCAGCAGCTTAGTCTCCCTTGGGGCTTTCTTT
CDR3: CASSLVSLGAFF

V: TRBV18
D: TRBD1
J: TRBJ1-1
size: -
DNA: TGTGCCAGCTCAGTGGACAGGGAGGCCACTGAAGCTTTCTTT
CDR3: CASSVDREATEAFF

V: TRBV19
D: -
J: TRBJ2-6
size: -
DNA: TGTGCCAGTAATGAGGGAACTGGGGCCAACGTCCTGACTTTC
CDR3: CASNEGTGANVLTF

V: TRBV7-9
D: -
J: TRBJ2-6
size: -
DNA: TGTGCCAGCAGCCCCAGACCGGACTCTGGGGCCAACGTCCTGACTTTC
CDR3: CASSPRPDSGANVLTF

V: TRBV19
D: TRBD1
J: TRBJ2-1
size: once
DNA: TGTGCCAGTAGTGAGACAGGGGGCTCACCCTACAATGAGCAGTTCTTC
CDR3: CASSETGGSPYNEQFF

V: TRBV28
D: TRBD1
J: TRBJ2-7
size: -
DNA: TGTGCCAGCAGTAGAGGGGGCAGGTCCTACGAGCAGTACTTC
CDR3: CASSRGGRSYEQYF

V: TRBV19
D: -
J: TRBJ2-5
size: -
DNA: TGTGCCTCAAACTCAGGGGGGCCTGAACAAGAGACCCAGTACTTC
CDR3: CASNSGGPEQETQYF

V: TRBV18
D: -
J: TRBJ1-5
size: -
DNA: TGTGCCAGCTCACCTTCGGACGTTACTAATCAGCCCCAGCATTTT
CDR3: CASSPSDVTNQPQHF

V: TRBV29-1
D: TRBD2
J: TRBJ2-2
size: -
DNA: TGCAGCGTTGAAGGCCGGACTAGCGGGAGGGCCCGGACCGGGGAGCTGTTTTTT
CDR3: CSVEGRTSGRARTGELFF

V: TRBV9
D: TRBD2
J: TRBJ2-2
size: -
DNA: TGTGCCAGCAGCGTAGGGCTAGCGGGAGCAGGAACCGGGGAGCTGTTTTTT
CDR3: CASSVGLAGAGTGELFF

V: TRBV7-6
D: TRBD2
J: TRBJ2-5
size: -
DNA: TGTGCCAGCACCCTGTCGACGGGGCTAGCAGAAGCGGGGGCCCAGTACTTC
CDR3: CASTLSTGLAEAGAQYF

V: TRBV11-2
D: TRBD2
J: TRBJ2-7
size: -
DNA: TGTGCCAGCAGCTCGTCGGGACTAGCGGGAAGGTTAGGATCCTACGAGCAGTACTTC
CDR3: CASSSSGLAGRLGSYEQYF

V: TRBV10-3
D: TRBD2
J: TRBJ2-7
size: -
DNA: TGTGCCATCAGTGAGGCGGGAGGGCCGAGGGAGCAGTACTTC
CDR3: CAISEAGGPREQYF

V: TRBV4-3
D: -
J: TRBJ1-1
size: -
DNA: TGCGCCAGCAGTTCTGACTACAACACTGAAGCTTTCTTT
CDR3: CASSSDYNTEAFF

V: TRBV7-9
D: TRBD2
J: TRBJ2-3
size: -
DNA: TGTGCCAGCAGCTTAGTAGCGGGAGTGACAGATACGCAGTATTTT
CDR3: CASSLVAGVTDTQYF

V: TRBV4-3
D: -
J: TRBJ2-3
size: -
DNA: TGCGCCAGCAGCGCAGGGGACACCCCAGATACGCAGTATTTT
CDR3: CASSAGDTPDTQYF

V: TRBV11-3
D: -
J: TRBJ1-1
size: -
DNA: TGTGCCAGCAGCTTAGGATCCCACACTGAAGCTTTCTTT
CDR3: CASSLGSHTEAFF

V: TRBV7-9
D: -
J: TRBJ1-1
size: -
DNA: TGTGCCAGCAGCTTAGGGCAGGGATGGCCCTCGGCTTTCTTT
CDR3: CASSLGQGWPSAFF

V: TRBV4-3
D: -
J: TRBJ1-2
size: once
DNA: TGCGCCAGCAGCCAAGATGTCCAAGCTAACTATGGCTACACCTTC
CDR3: CASSQDVQANYGYTF

V: TRBV5-1
D: -
J: TRBJ2-1
size: -
DNA: TGCGCCAGCAGCTTTGTAGCGTCTCGGGATGAGCAGTTCTTC
CDR3: CASSFVASRDEQFF

V: TRBV5-1
D: TRBD1
J: TRBJ1-1
size: -
DNA: TGCGCCAGCAGCCCGGAGTGGGACAGGGTAGCTGAAGCTTTCTTT
CDR3: CASSPEWDRVAEAFF

V: TRBV4-2
D: -
J: TRBJ2-1
size: once
DNA: TGTGCCAGCAGCCAAGCGCAGATCTCCTACAATGAGCAGTTCTTC
CDR3: CASSQAQISYNEQFF

V: TRBV15
D: TRBD1
J: TRBJ2-7
size: once
DNA: TGTGCCACCAGCACAAGGCGCGGACAGGGGAGGGAATACGAGCAGTACTTC
CDR3: CATSTRRGQGREYEQYF

V: TRBV4-2
D: -
J: TRBJ1-3
size: -
DNA: TGTGCCAGCAGCCCTGACAGATGGGACTTTTCGTGGGTAGCCTCTGGAAACACCATATATTTT
CDR3: CASSPDRWDFSWVASGNTIYF

V: TRBV6-5
D: TRBD1
J: TRBJ2-7
size: -
DNA: TGTGCCAGCCGGGACAGGGGGCGTCGGGAGCAGTACTTC
CDR3: CASRDRGRREQYF

V: TRBV2
D: TRBD2
J: TRBJ2-2
size: -
DNA: TGTGCCAGCAGTGAGGGGGCACTACTAGCGGGATCCGGGGAGCTGTTTTTT
CDR3: CASSEGALLAGSGELFF

V: TRBV7-2
D: TRBD2
J: TRBJ2-1
size: -
DNA: TGTGCCAGCAGCTTATCGGGGGGAGCCTACAATGAGCAGTTCTTC
CDR3: CASSLSGGAYNEQFF

V: TRBV7-6
D: TRBD1
J: TRBJ2-5
size: -
DNA: TGTGCCAGCAGCGCGACAGGGTTGTTGAAGACCCAGTACTTC
CDR3: CASSATGLLKTQYF

V: TRBV7-8
D: TRBD1
J: TRBJ2-7
size: -
DNA: TGTGCCAGCAGCTCTGGACAGGGTAATTACGAGCAGTACTTC
CDR3: CASSSGQGNYEQYF

V: TRBV5-5
D: TRBD1
J: TRBJ1-1
size: -
DNA: TGTGCCAGCAGCTTACGGACAGGGACTGAAGCTTTCTTT
CDR3: CASSLRTGTEAFF

V: TRBV7-6
D: TRBD2
J: TRBJ2-3
size: -
DNA: TGTGCCAGCAGCTTAGGTCCTAGCGGTGTAGATACGCAGTATTTT
CDR3: CASSLGPSGVDTQYF

V: TRBV14
D: -
J: TRBJ2-7
size: -
DNA: TGTGCCAGCAGCCCTCTGGACTTTAGCTCCTACGAGCAGTACTTC
CDR3: CASSPLDFSSYEQYF

V: TRBV19
D: -
J: TRBJ2-4
size: -
DNA: TGTGCCAGTAGTATAGATCGTTTACAGGGCCAAAACATTCAGTACTTC
CDR3: CASSIDRLQGQNIQYF

V: TRBV7-6
D: -
J: TRBJ1-1
size: -
DNA: TGTGCCAGCGGGACTTTTTTCACTGAAGCTTTCTTT
CDR3: CASGTFFTEAFF

V: TRBV5-1
D: -
J: TRBJ2-5
size: -
DNA: TGCGCCAGCAGCTTGGAAGGTAGCCTCGAGACCCAGTACTTC
CDR3: CASSLEGSLETQYF

V: TRBV7-8
D: -
J: TRBJ2-1
size: -
DNA: TGTGCCAGCAGCTTAGCGGGACTCGCCTCCGCCCAGTTCTTC
CDR3: CASSLAGLASAQFF